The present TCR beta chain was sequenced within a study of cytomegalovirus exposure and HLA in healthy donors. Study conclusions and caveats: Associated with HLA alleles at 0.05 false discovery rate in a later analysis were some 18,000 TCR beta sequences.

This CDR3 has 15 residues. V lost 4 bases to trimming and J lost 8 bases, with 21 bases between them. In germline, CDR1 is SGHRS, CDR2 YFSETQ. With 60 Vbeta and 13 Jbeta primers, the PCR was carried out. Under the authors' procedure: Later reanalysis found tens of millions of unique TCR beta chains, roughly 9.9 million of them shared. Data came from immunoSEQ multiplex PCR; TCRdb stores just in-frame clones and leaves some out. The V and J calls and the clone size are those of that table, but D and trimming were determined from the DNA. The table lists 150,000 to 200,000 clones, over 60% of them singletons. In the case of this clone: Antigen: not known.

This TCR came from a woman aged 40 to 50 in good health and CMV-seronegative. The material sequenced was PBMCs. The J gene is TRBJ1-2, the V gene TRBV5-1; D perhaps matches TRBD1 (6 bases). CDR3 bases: TGCGCCAGCAGCCGGGGACAAGAACCCATGCGGGGCTACACCTTC. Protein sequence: CASSRGQEPMRGYTF.